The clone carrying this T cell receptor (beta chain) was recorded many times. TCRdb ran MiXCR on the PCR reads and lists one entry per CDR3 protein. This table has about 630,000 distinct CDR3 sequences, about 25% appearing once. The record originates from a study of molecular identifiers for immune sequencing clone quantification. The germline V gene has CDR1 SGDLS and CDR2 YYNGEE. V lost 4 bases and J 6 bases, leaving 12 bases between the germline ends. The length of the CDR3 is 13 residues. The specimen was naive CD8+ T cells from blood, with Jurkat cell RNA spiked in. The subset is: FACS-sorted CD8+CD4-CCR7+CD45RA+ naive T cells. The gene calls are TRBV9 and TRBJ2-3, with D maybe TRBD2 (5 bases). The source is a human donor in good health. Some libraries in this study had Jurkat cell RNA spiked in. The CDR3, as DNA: TGTGCCAGCAGCCCACTAGTCGCGGATACGCAGTATTTT. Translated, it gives CASSPLVADTQYF.